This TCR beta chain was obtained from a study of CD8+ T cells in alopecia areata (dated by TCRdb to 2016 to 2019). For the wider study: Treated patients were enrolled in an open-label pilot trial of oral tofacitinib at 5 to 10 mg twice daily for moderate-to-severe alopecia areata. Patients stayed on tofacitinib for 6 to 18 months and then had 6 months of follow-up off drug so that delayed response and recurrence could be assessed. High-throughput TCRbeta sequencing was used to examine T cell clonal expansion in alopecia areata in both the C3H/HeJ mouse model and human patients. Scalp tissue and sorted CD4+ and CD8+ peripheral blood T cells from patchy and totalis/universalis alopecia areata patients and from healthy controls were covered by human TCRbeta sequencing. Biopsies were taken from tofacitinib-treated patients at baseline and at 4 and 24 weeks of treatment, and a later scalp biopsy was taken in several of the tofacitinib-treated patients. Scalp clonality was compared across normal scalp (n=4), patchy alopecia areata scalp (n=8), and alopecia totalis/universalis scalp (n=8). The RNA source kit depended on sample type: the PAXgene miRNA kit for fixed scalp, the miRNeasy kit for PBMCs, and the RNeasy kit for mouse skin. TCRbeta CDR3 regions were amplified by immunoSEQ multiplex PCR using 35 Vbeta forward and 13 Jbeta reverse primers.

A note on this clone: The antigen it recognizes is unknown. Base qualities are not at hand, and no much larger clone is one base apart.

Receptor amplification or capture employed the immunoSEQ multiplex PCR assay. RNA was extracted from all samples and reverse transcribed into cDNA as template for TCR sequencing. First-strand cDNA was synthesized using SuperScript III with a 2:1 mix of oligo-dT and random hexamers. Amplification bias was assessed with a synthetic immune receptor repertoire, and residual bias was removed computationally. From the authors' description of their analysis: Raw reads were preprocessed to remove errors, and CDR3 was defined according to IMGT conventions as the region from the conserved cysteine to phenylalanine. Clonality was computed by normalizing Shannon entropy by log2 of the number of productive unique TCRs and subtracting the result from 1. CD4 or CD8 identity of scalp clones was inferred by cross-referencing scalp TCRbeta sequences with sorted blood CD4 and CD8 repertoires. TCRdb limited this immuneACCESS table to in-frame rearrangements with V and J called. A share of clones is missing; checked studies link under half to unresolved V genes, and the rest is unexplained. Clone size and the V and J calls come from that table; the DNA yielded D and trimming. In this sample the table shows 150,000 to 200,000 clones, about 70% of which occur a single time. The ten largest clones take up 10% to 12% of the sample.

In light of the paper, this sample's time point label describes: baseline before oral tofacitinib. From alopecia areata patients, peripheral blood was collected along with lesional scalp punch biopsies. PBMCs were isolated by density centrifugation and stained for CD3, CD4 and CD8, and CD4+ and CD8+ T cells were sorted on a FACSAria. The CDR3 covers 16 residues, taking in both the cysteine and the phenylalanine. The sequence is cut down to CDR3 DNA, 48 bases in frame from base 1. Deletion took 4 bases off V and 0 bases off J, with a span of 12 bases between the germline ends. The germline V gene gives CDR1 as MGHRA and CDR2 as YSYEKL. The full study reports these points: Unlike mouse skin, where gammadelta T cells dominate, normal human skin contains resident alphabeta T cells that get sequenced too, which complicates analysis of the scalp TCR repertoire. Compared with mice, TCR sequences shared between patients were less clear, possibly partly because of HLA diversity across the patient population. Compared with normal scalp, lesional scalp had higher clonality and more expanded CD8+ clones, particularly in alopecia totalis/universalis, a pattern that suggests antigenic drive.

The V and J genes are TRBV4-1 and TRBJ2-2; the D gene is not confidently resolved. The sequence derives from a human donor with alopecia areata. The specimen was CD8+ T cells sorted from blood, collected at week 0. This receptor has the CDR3 CASSPPRGTNTGELFF. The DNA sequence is TGCGCCAGCAGCCCGCCCCGTGGGACGAACACCGGGGAGCTGTTTTTT.